This TCR beta chain was sequenced for a study of cytomegalovirus exposure and HLA in healthy donors. PCR involved 60 Vbeta and 13 Jbeta primers. Here immunoSEQ multiplex PCR was the method, and the copy in TCRdb shows in-frame clones only, minus some. The repertoire holds about 81,000 clones, with more than 60% as singletons. Note on this clone: The target antigen is unknown.

This CDR3 is 15 amino acids long. Germline CDR1 is MNHEY and CDR2 is SMNVEV (reference sequence). Trimming pared 5 bases from V and 2 bases from J, leaving 15 bases between. Points from the study as a whole: Highest at DRB1 and lowest at HLA-C, TCR association rates differed among HLA loci in a later analysis.

The TCR was taken from a man between 45 and 60 years old in good health and CMV-seropositive. Sequencing was carried out using PBMCs. This chain connects TRBV27 to TRBJ1-1; maybe TRBD1 (5 bases). The CDR3 sequence is CASSVRFQGNTEAFF. The CDR3 bases are TGTGCCAGCAGTGTGAGATTTCAGGGAAACACTGAAGCTTTCTTT.